This T cell receptor (beta chain) came from a study of a mutant IDH1 vaccine in newly diagnosed glioma. Study at large: It was radiotherapy, temozolomide, or both that patients received previously, with most receiving both.

Documented time point: week 35, safety follow-up. Vaccine doses each comprised 300 ug of mutant IDH1 20-mer peptide, with topical imiquimod. Notes on this clone: Its antigen is not identified.

V lost 8 bases, J lost 4 bases, and 18 bases lay in between. The CDR3 covers 14 residues. Germline V CDR1 and CDR2: SNHLY, FYNNEI. Assay used: immunoSEQ multiplex PCR; TCRdb lists only in-frame clones, some missing. The repertoire includes approximately 28,000 clones, 75% to 90% of them detected once, and 31% sits in the top ten. The gene calls are TRBV2 and TRBJ2-7; D may match TRBD1 or TRBD2 (6 bases each). The sequence came from a man aged 30 to 39 with glioma. The sequences come from PBMCs, collected from a glioma patient whose treatment included an IDH1 peptide vaccine. DNA for the CDR3: TGTGCCAGCGGGACTCAGGGGAATAGGTACGAGCAGTACTTC. Translated: CASGTQGNRYEQYF.